The next 21 T cell receptor beta chains were all read from a single sample in a study of cytomegalovirus exposure and HLA in healthy donors. The method was immunoSEQ multiplex PCR; TCRdb's version includes in-frame clones alone and lacks a portion of them. The table records hundreds of thousands of clones, approximately 88% of them present only once. Source material: PBMCs. The receptors here all came from a woman in her twenties or thirties in good health and CMV-seropositive.

V usage is TRBV10-2 and J usage is TRBJ1-5, with TRBD1 identical over 7 bases. The V segment lost 0 bases and the J segment 5 bases; nucleotides outside the gene matches: 7. The CDR3 runs to 16 residues. Germline CDR1 is WSHSY and CDR2 is SAAADI. The CDR3 is CASSESVGGSDQPQHF. CDR3 coding DNA: TGCGCCAGCAGTGAGTCCGTAGGGGGCAGTGATCAGCCCCAGCATTTT.

The chain employs TRBV13 and TRBJ1-1; weak D call: TRBD1 (6 bases). V was shortened by 5 bases and J by 1 base, with 14 bases between the two germline ends. Looked up from germline, CDR1 is PRHDT and CDR2 is FYEKMQ (reference sequence). This CDR3 contains 15 residues. CDR3 DNA sequence: TGTGCCAGCAGCACCAGGGGTGCCCCGAACACTGAAGCTTTCTTT. Protein sequence: CASSTRGAPNTEAFF.

This sequence joins TRBV10-3 and TRBJ2-2; TRBD2 might be the D (5 bases). The V end lost 7 bases, the J end lost 10 bases, and 19 bases lay between the germline ends. Germline CDR1 and CDR2: ENHRY and SYGVKD. The CDR3 consists of 14 residues. This CDR3 reads CAITPAPSREELFF. As DNA, the CDR3 is TGTGCCATCACTCCGGCTCCGTCTCGGGAGGAGCTGTTTTTT.

This sequence joins TRBV19 and TRBJ1-2; the match to TRBD1 covers 7 bases. Germline lookup yields CDR1 LNHDA and CDR2 SQIVND (reference sequence). The V gene end was trimmed by 7 bases and the J gene end by 2 bases; junction bases not matched to a gene: 10. The CDR3 has 15 residues. The CDR3 sequence is CASTPVGQENYGYTF. The CDR3 region has the DNA TGTGCCAGTACTCCTGTCGGACAGGAGAACTATGGCTACACCTTC.

The chain is built from TRBV7-9 and TRBJ2-1, with a tentative D call TRBD1 (6 bases). This CDR3 region has 19 residues. CDR1 is SEHNR, CDR2 FQNEAQ, per germline (reference sequence). V was cut by 5 bases and J by 0 bases, with 23 bases left in between. CDR3 in DNA: TGTGCCAGCAGCCGTCGACAGGTTAACCCCAGGAGCTCCTACAATGAGCAGTTCTTC. Its protein is CASSRRQVNPRSSYNEQFF.

The chain uses TRBV28 and TRBJ1-2, with 8 bases lining up with TRBD1. Germline V gene data show CDR1 as MDHEN and CDR2 as SYDVKM. The ends lost 10 bases at V and 4 bases at J; junction bases unmatched: 8. CDR3 length: 13 amino acids. The chain's CDR3 is CATNDRGTYGYTF. In DNA form, the CDR3 reads TGTGCCACCAATGACAGGGGAACCTATGGCTACACCTTC.

This clone was observed a few times. CDR3 protein: CAWSVQGGQPQHF. CDR3 nucleotide sequence: TGTGCCTGGAGTGTCCAGGGGGGGCAGCCCCAGCATTTT. V gene TRBV30 combines with J gene TRBJ1-5; TRBD1 agrees at 7 bases. Germline assignment: CDR1 GTSNPN and CDR2 SVGIG (reference sequence). The V gene end was trimmed by 0 bases and the J gene end by 7 bases; junction bases not matched to a gene: 3. The CDR3 extends over 13 amino acids.

This chain connects TRBV18 to TRBJ2-7; D possibly uses TRBD1 or TRBD2 (6 bases each). Per germline, CDR1 KGHSH and CDR2 LQKENI. This CDR3 region has 15 residues. V lost 2 bases to trimming and J lost 5 bases, with 16 bases between them. The CDR3 reads CASSPDSSRGHEQYF. The CDR3 nucleotides read TGTGCCAGCTCACCAGATTCGTCTCGGGGGCACGAGCAGTACTTC.

The rearrangement uses TRBV27 and TRBJ2-1, with 14 nucleotides matching TRBD2. Unmatched junction bases numbered 13, after V lost 1 base and J lost 2 bases. The CDR3 is 21 amino acids. Germline assignment: CDR1 MNHEY and CDR2 SMNVEV (reference sequence). CDR3 bases: TGTGCCAGCAGTTTATTCGGGGGCGAGGGACTAGCGGGAGAAACCTACAATGAGCAGTTCTTC. As protein: CASSLFGGEGLAGETYNEQFF.

This clone was seen more than once but under ten times. The CDR3 protein is CASRDTRDLREQYF. The DNA for the CDR3 is TGTGCCAGTAGGGATACACGGGATCTTAGAGAGCAGTACTTC. V and J are TRBV19 and TRBJ2-7; possible D gene TRBD2, 5 bases. This CDR3 comprises 14 residues. Trimming cost V 6 bases and J 7 bases, with 19 bases left between them. The germline V gene encodes CDR1 LNHDA and CDR2 SQIVND (reference sequence).

The genes are TRBV13 and TRBJ2-1; 7 bases agree with TRBD2. Trimming removed 6 bases from V and 4 bases from J; junction bases left unmatched: 12. CDR3 length: 16 residues. CDR1 is PRHDT, CDR2 FYEKMQ, per germline (reference sequence). The CDR3 loop is CASRPKSGKGYNEQFF. The CDR3 nucleotides read TGTGCCAGCAGGCCCAAGAGCGGGAAGGGGTACAATGAGCAGTTCTTC.

The rearrangement joins TRBV13 to TRBJ2-7; D not certain. Germline V gives CDR1 PRHDT, CDR2 FYEKMQ (reference sequence). Deletions cut 5 bases from V and 1 base from J, with 6 bases between. The CDR3 totals 12 residues. The CDR3 nucleotides read TGTGCCAGCAGCGGTGAGTCCTACGAGCAGTACTTC. Encoded protein: CASSGESYEQYF. The full variable domain, completed using reference TRBV13 and TRBJ2-7, is AAGVIQSPRHLIKEKRETATLKCYPIPRHDTVYWYQQGPGQDPQFLISFYEKMQSDKGSIPDRFSAQQFSDYHSELNMSSLELGDSALYFCASSGESYEQYFGPGTRLTVT.

The gene calls are TRBV12-5 and TRBJ2-1, with 9 bases fitting TRBD1. Germline V gives CDR1 LGHNT, CDR2 FRNRAP. CDR3 length equals 15 residues. Trimming removed 1 base from V and 7 bases from J; junction bases left unmatched: 5. CDR3: CASGLAGTGRNEQFF. Written as DNA, the CDR3 is TGTGCTAGTGGTTTGGCCGGGACAGGGAGGAATGAGCAGTTCTTC.

CDR3 coding DNA: TGTGCCAGCTCACGGGGACTAGCGGGAGTTGGTGAGCAGTTCTTC. This encodes CASSRGLAGVGEQFF. V gene TRBV18 combines with J gene TRBJ2-1; 14 bases are a match to TRBD2. The V gene's germline CDR1 is KGHSH and CDR2 LQKENI. CDR3 length: 15 amino acids. With V trimmed by 4 bases and J by 9 bases, 5 bases remained unmatched.

The V and J genes are TRBV5-1 and TRBJ2-7, with D possibly TRBD2 on 6 matching bases. The V end was cut by 4 bases, the J end by 5 bases, with 22 bases between. The CDR3 runs to 16 residues. The germline V gene has CDR1 SGHRS and CDR2 YFSETQ. CDR3 DNA sequence: TGCGCCAGCAGCCCTACTATCGGGGGAGGTTCCCACGAGCAGTACTTC. Translating it yields CASSPTIGGGSHEQYF.

This sequence joins TRBV14 and TRBJ2-5; possibly TRBD2 for D (6 bases). Germline values: CDR1 SGHDN, CDR2 FVKESK. This CDR3 comprises 14 residues. The ends were cut back, 0 bases at V and 5 bases at J, with 10 bases in the middle. This chain's CDR3 is CASSQDSGRETQYF. CDR3 sequence (DNA): TGTGCCAGCAGCCAAGATTCAGGGAGGGAGACCCAGTACTTC.

The chain joins TRBV9 to TRBJ1-5; D remains unclear. The CDR3 extends over 15 amino acids. CDR1 and CDR2 from the germline V gene are SGDLS and YYNGEE. Trimming cost V 4 bases and J 2 bases, with 13 bases left between them. The CDR3 region has the DNA TGTGCCAGCAGCCCAGGTCGGAGCGGCAATCAGCCCCAGCATTTT. The encoded protein is CASSPGRSGNQPQHF.

The chain has TRBV5-5 and TRBJ1-5, with TRBD1 matching 9 bases. This CDR3 is 16 amino acids long. Germline CDR1 SGHKS, CDR2 YYEKEE (reference sequence). V lost 1 base and J lost 6; bases outside the gene matches: 8. In nucleotides, the CDR3 is TGTGCCAGCAGCTTGTTCTTACAGGGGGCGATTCAGCCCCAGCATTTT. It yields the protein CASSLFLQGAIQPQHF.

V usage is TRBV12-5 and J usage is TRBJ1-2; D is unresolved. In germline, CDR1 is LGHNT, CDR2 FRNRAP. V lost 1 base to trimming and J lost 1 base, with 13 bases between them. The CDR3 extends over 16 amino acids. The CDR3 spells CASGLGAGRINYGYTF. DNA for the CDR3: TGTGCTAGTGGTTTGGGAGCGGGCAGGATTAACTATGGCTACACCTTC.

J is TRBJ2-7 and V is TRBV5-1; a weak D match, TRBD2 (6 bases). From germline, CDR1 is SGHRS and CDR2 YFSETQ. The CDR3 extends over 14 amino acids. The V end was cut by 3 bases, the J end by 2 bases, with 12 bases between. The CDR3 DNA reads TGCGCCAGCAGCTGGGGCCAGCGGGCCTACGAGCAGTACTTC. Protein sequence: CASSWGQRAYEQYF.

The genes are TRBV28 and TRBJ1-1, with a possible D match to TRBD1 (6 bases). This CDR3 has 15 residues. Germline V lookup: CDR1 MDHEN, CDR2 SYDVKM. With 6 bases removed from V and 1 base from J, the gap between germline ends came to 15 bases. The CDR3 loop is CASRQGQSRNTEAFF. CDR3 DNA: TGTGCCAGCAGGCAAGGACAGTCTAGGAACACTGAAGCTTTCTTT.